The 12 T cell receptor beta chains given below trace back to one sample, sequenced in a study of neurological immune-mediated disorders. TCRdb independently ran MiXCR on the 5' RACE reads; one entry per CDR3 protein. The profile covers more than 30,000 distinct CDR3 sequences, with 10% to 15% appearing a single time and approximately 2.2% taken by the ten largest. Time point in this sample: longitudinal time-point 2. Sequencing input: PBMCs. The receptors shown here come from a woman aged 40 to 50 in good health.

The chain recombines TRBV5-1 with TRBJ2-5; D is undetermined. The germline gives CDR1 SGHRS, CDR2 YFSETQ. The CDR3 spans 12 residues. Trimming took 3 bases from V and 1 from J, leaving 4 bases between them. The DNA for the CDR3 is TGCGCCAGCAGCTCCTTCCAAGAGACCCAGTACTTC. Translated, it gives CASSSFQETQYF.

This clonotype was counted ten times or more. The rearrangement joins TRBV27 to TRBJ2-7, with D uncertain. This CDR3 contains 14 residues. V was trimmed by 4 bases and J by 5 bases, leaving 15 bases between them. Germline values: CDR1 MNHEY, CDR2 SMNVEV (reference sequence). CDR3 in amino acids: CASSSTDSQDEQYF. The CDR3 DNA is TGTGCCAGCAGTTCTACGGATTCCCAGGACGAGCAGTACTTC.

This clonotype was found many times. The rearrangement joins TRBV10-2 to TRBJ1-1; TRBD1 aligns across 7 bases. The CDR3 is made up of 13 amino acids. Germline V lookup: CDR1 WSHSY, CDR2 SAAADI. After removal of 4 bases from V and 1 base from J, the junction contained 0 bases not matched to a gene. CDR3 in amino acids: CASSGQGNTEAFF. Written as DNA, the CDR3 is TGCGCCAGCAGTGGACAGGGGAACACTGAAGCTTTCTTT.

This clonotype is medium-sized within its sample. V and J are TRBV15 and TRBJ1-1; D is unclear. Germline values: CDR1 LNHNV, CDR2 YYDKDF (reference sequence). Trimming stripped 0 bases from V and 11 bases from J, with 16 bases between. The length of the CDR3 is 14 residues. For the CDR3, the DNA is TGTGCCACCAGCAGAGATTCGATGGGCGCCGGGGCTTTCTTT. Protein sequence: CATSRDSMGAGAFF.

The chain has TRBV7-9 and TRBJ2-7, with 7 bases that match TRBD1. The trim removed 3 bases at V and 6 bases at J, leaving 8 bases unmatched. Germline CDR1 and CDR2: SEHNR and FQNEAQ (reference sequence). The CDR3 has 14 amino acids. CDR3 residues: CASSFEQGLSEQYF. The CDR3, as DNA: TGTGCCAGCAGCTTTGAACAGGGGCTCTCCGAGCAGTACTTC. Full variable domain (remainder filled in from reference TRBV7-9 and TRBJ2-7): DTGVSQNPRHKITKRGQNVTFRCDPISEHNRLYWYRQTLGQGPEFLTYFQNEAQLEKSRLLSDRFSAERPKGSFSTLEIQRTEQGDSAMYLCASSFEQGLSEQYFGPGTRLTVT.

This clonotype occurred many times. Written as DNA, the CDR3 is TGTGCCAGCAGCTTAGTTAGGACAGGGTCCTCTGGGGCCAACGTCCTGACTTTC. The encoded protein is CASSLVRTGSSGANVLTF. The rearrangement joins TRBV7-2 to TRBJ2-6; 8 nucleotides line up with TRBD1. This CDR3 has 18 residues. The V segment lost 1 base and the J segment 0 bases; nucleotides outside the gene matches: 5. CDR1 and CDR2 (germline): SGHTA, FQGNSA.

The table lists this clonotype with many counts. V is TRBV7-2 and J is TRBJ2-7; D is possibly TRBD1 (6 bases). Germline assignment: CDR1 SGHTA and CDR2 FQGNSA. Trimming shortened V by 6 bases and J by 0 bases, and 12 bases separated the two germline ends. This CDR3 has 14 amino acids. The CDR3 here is CASSPGQYSYEQYF. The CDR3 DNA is TGTGCCAGCAGTCCTGGACAGTACTCCTACGAGCAGTACTTC.

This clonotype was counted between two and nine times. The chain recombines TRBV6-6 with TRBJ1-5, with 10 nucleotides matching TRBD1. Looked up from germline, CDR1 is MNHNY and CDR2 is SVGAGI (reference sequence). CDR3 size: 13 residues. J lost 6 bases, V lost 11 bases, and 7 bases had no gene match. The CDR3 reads CASTGGGGQPQHF. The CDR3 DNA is TGTGCCTCGACAGGGGGCGGTGGTCAGCCCCAGCATTTT.

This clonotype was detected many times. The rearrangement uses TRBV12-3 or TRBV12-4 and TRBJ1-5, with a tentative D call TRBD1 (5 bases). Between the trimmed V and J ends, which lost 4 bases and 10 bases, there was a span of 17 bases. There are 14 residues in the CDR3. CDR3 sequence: CASSYTGGAIPQHF. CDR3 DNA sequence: TGTGCCAGCAGTTACACAGGAGGTGCTATCCCCCAGCATTTT.

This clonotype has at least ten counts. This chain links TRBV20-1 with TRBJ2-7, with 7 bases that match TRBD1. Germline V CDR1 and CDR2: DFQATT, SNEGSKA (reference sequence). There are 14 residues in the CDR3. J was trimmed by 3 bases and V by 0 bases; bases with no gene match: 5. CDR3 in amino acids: CSARETPGGYEQYF. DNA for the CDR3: TGCAGTGCTAGAGAGACACCAGGGGGCTACGAGCAGTACTTC.

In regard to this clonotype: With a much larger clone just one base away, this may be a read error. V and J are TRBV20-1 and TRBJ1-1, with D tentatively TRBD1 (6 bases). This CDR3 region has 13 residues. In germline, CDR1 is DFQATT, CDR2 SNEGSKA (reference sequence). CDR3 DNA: TGCAGTGCTAGAGGACCGTGGGGGGCGACCGCTATCTTT. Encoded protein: CSARGPWGATAIF.

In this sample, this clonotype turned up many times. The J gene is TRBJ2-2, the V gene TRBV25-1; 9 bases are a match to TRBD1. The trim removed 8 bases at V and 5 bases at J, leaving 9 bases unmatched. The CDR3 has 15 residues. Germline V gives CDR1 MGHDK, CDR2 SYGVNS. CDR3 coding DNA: TGTGCCAGCCTCTCCCGGACAGGGGAGACCGGGGAGCTGTTTTTT. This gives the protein CASLSRTGETGELFF.